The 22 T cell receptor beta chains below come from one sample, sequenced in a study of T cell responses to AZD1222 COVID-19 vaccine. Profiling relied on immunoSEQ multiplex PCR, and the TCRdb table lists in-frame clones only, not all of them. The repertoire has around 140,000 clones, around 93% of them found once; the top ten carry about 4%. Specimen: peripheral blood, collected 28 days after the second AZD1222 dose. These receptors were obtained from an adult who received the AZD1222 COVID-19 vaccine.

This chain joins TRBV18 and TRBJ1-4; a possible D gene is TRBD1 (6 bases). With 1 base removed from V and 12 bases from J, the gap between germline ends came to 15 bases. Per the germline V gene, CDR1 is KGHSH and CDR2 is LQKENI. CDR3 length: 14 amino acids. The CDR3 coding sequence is TGTGCCAGCTCACCACTGGACAGCCAGGCGGAACTGTTTTTT. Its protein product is CASSPLDSQAELFF.

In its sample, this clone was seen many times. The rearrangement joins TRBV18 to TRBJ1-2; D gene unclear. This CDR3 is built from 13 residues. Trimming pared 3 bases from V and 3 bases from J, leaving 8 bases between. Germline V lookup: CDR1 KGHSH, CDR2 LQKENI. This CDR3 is CASSPLKDYGYTF. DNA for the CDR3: TGTGCCAGCTCACCGTTAAAGGACTATGGCTACACCTTC.

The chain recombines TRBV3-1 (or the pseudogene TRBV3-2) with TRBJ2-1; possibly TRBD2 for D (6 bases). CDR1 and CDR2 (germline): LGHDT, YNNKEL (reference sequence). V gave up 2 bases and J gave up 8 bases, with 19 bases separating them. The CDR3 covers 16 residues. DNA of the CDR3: TGTGCCAGCAGCCAACGGGGGATCCTGGCTAGGCATGAGCAGTTCTTC. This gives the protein CASSQRGILARHEQFF.

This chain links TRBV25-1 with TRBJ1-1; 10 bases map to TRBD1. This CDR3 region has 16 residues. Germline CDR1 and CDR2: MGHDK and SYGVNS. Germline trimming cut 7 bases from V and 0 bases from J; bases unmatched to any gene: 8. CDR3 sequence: CASTGQGGLMNTEAFF. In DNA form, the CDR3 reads TGTGCCAGCACCGGACAGGGGGGACTAATGAACACTGAAGCTTTCTTT.

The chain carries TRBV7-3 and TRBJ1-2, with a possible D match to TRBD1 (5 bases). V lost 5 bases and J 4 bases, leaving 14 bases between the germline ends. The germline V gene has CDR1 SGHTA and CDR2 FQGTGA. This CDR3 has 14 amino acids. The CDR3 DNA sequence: TGTGCCAGCAGCCCTGCGGCAGGGCCCTATGGCTACACCTTC. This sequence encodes CASSPAAGPYGYTF.

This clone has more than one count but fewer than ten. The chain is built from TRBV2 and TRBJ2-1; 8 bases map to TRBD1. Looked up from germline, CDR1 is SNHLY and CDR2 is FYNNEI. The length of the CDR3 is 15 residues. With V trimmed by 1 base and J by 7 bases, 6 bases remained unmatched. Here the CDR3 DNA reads TGTGCCAGCAGTGAAGAGAGACAGGGGTTTAATGAGCAGTTCTTC. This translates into CASSEERQGFNEQFF. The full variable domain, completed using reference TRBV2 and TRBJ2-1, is EPEVTQTPSHQVTQMGQEVILRCVPISNHLYFYWYRQILGQKVEFLVSFYNNEISEKSEIFDDQFSVERPDGSNFTLKIRSTKLEDSAMYFCASSEERQGFNEQFFGPGTRLTVL.

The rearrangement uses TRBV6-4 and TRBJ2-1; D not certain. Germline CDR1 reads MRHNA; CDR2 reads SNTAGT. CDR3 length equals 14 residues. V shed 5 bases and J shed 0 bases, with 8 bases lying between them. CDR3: CASSSKASYNEQFF. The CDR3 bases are TGTGCCAGCAGTAGCAAGGCCTCCTACAATGAGCAGTTCTTC.

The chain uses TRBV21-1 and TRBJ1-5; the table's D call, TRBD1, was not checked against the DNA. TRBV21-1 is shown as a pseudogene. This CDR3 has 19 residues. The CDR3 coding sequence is TGTGCCAGCAGCAATAGTTCGTGGGGGGACAGGGCGAGCAATCAGCCCCAGCATTTT. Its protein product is CASSNSSWGDRASNQPQHF.

CDR3 in DNA: TGTGCCAGCAGCTCCCGCGCTAGCGGGAGGGTCTCCTACGAGCAGTACTTC. This encodes CASSSRASGRVSYEQYF. The rearrangement links TRBV5-6 to TRBJ2-7; 12 bases align to TRBD2. Germline V gene lookup returns CDR1 SGHDT and CDR2 YYEEEE. Losses at the gene ends were 3 bases for V and 0 bases for J; bases not matched to a gene: 7. This CDR3 is 17 amino acids long.

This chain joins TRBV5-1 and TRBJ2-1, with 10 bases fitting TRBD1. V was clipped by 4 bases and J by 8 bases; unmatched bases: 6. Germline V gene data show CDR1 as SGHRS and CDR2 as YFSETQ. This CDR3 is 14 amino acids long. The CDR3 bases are TGCGCCAGCAGCGTACCGACAGGGGGCCATGAGCAGTTCTTC. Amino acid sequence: CASSVPTGGHEQFF.

CDR3 DNA: TGTGCCGGGTCACAGGGTGGGGACTACAATGAGCAGTTCTTC. It is translated as CAGSQGGDYNEQFF. The chain uses TRBV7-2 and TRBJ2-1; D possibly corresponds to TRBD1 (6 bases). The CDR3 totals 14 residues. The V end was cut by 11 bases, the J end by 3 bases, with 17 bases between. The germline V gene encodes CDR1 SGHTA and CDR2 FQGNSA.

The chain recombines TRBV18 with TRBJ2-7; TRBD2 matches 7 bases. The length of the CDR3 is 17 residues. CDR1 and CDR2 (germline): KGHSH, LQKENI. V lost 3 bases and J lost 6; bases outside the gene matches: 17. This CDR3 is CASSPLPGRERGGEQYF. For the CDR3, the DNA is TGTGCCAGCTCACCCCTCCCGGGGCGGGAGAGAGGAGGCGAGCAGTACTTC.

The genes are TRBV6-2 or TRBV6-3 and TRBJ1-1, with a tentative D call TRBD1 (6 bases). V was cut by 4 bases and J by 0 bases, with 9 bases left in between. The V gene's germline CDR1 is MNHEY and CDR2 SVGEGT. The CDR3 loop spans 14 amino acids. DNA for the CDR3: TGTGCCAGCAGTTGGCAGGGGATGAACACTGAAGCTTTCTTT. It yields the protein CASSWQGMNTEAFF.

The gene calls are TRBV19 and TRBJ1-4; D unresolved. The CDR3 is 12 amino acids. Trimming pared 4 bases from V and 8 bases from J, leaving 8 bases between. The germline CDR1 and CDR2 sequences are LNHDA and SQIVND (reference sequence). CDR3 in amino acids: CASSRTSEKLFF. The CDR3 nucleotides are TGTGCCAGTAGTAGGACGAGCGAAAAACTGTTTTTT.

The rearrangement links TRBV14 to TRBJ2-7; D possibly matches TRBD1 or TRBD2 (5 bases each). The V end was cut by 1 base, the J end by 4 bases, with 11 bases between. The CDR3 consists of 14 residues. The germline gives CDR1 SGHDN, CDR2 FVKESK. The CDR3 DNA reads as TGTGCCAGCAGCCAAGCTCTAGCAGGGTACGAGCAGTACTTC. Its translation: CASSQALAGYEQYF.

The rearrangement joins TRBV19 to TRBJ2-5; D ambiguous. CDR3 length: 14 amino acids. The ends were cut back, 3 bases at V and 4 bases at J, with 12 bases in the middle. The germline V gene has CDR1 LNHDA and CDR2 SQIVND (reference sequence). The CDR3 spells CASSIRPWVETQYF. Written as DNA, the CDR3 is TGTGCCAGTAGTATTCGCCCGTGGGTAGAGACCCAGTACTTC.

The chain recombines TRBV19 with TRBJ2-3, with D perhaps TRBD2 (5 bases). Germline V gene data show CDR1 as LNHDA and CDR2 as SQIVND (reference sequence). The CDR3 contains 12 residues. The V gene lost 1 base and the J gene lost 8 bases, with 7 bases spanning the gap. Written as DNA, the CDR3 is TGTGCCAGTAGTATAGCAGGAGGTACGCAGTATTTT. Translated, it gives CASSIAGGTQYF.

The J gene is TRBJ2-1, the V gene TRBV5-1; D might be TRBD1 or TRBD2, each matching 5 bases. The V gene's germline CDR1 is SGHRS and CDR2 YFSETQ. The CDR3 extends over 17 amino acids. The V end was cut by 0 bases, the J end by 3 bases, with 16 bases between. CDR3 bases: TGCGCCAGCAGCTTGGTACAGGAAGCGGATCACTACAATGAGCAGTTCTTC. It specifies CASSLVQEADHYNEQFF.

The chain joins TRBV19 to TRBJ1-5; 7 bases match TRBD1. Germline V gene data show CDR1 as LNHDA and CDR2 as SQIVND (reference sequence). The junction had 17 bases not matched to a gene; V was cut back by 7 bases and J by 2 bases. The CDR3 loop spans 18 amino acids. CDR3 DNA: TGTGCCAGTACCCCGACAGGGATGGGCCCTACTGGCAATCAGCCCCAGCATTTT. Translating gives CASTPTGMGPTGNQPQHF.

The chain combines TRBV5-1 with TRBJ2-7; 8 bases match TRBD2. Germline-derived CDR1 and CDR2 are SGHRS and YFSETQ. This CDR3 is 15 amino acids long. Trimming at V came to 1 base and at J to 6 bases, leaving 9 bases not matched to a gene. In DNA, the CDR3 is TGCGCCAGCAGCTTGCGGGGGGGCCGGAGCAGCGAGCAGTACTTC. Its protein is CASSLRGGRSSEQYF.

CDR3 in DNA: TGTGCCAGCAGCATGAGAGGCGGGGGGGTATACAATGAGCAGTTCTTC. It yields the protein CASSMRGGGVYNEQFF. The chain employs TRBV7-2 and TRBJ2-1, with 9 positions matching TRBD2. This CDR3 is built from 16 residues. Germline CDR1 SGHTA, CDR2 FQGNSA. J gave up 4 bases and V 5 bases, and 9 bases lay outside the gene matches.

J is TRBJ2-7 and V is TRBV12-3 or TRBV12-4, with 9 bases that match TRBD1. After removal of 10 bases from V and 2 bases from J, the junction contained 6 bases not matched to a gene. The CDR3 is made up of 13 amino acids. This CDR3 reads CATKQGAAYEQYF. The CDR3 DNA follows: TGTGCCACCAAACAGGGGGCTGCCTACGAGCAGTACTTC.